The table lists the clone carrying this TCR beta chain with a few counts. Its target is unknown. This record comes from a study of identical twins. Findings and limits, study-wide: Models predicted less out-of-frame TCR alpha sharing in monozygotic twins than was found. Out-of-frame beta sequences exhibited a weaker degree of excess twin sharing. High-abundance cord blood beta clonotypes had fewer insertions; memory repertoires showed none.

Trimming stripped 3 bases from V and 6 bases from J, with 20 bases between. The CDR3 runs 16 residues. Per germline, CDR1 WSHSY and CDR2 SAAADI. TCRdb passed the 5' RACE reads through MiXCR, listing each CDR3 protein once. Of about 550,000 distinct CDR3 sequences in the sample, approximately 20% were seen once. Separately, the same data were catalogued under a study of yellow fever vaccine responses in identical twins.

The chain links TRBV10-2 to TRBJ1-1, with D perhaps matching TRBD1 (5 bases). This sequence originates from a woman aged 18-29 years in good health. Sequences were obtained from CD4+ T cells sorted from blood. The CDR3, as DNA: TGCGCCAGCAGTGACCTCTCATTGGGACGGGTTCCTGAAGCTTTCTTT. Its translation is CASSDLSLGRVPEAFF.